Detailed here is one T cell receptor (beta chain). Antigen: not known. The data were taken from a study of T-cell memory formation after mild COVID-19. Trimming left V 5 bases short and J 4 bases short, with 14 bases between. Looked up from germline, CDR1 is SGHTA and CDR2 is FQGTGA. The CDR3 runs 14 residues. TCRdb recomputed calls from the 5' RACE reads with MiXCR, one row per CDR3 protein. This sample has about 320,000 distinct CDR3 sequences, with 13% to 15% found just once. Overall study findings and caveats: Shrinking CD4+ clones resided mostly in CM and EM, and CD8+ ones in EMRA. The second-wave clones peaking on day 37 were not confirmed as SARS-CoV-2-specific.

The V gene is TRBV7-3, the J gene TRBJ2-5; D is perhaps TRBD1 or TRBD2 (5 bases each). Material: PBMCs or a T cell subset sorted from them (not recorded which). This sequence was found in a man between 18 and 29 years old who had mild COVID-19 (a few samples of this study predate the infection). Cell type and time point are not known. The CDR3 sequence is CASSPDSAGETQYF. The CDR3 bases are TGTGCCAGCAGCCCAGACAGCGCGGGAGAGACCCAGTACTTC.